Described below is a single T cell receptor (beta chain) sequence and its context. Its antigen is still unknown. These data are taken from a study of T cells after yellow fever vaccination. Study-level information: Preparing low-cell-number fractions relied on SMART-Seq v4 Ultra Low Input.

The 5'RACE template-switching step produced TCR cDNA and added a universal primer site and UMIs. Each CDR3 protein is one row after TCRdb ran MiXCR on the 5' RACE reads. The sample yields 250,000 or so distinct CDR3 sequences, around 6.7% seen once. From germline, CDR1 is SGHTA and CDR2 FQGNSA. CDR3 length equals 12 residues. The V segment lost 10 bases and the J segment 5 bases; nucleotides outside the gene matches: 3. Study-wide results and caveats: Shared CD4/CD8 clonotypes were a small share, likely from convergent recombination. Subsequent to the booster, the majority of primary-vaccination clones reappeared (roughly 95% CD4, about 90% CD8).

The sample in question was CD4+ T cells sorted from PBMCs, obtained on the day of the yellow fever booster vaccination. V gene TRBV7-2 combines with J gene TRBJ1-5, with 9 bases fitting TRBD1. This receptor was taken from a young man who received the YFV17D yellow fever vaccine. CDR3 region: CATRTGDQPQHF. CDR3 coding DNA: TGTGCCACCCGGACAGGGGATCAGCCCCAGCATTTT.